This entry is about one T cell receptor (beta chain). Antigen specificity is unknown. Naivety among CD8 cells was defined by CD45RO negativity and positive CCR7 selection, thereby excluding terminally differentiated effector memory CD45RA+ cells. The sample belongs to a study of shared clonotypes between healthy human individuals. Study overall: The plates for each donor numbered three CD4 naive, three CD4 memory, two CD8 naive and one CD8 memory. Whole-study findings and limits: The naive CD4 repertoires of a handful of donors were compared, and approximately 4.5% of clonotypes were shared.

Clones were sequenced by immunoSEQ multiplex PCR, and TCRdb holds only the in-frame ones, with some missing. The sample lists roughly 2,000,000 clones; roughly 95% were seen once. J gave up 6 bases and V 6 bases, and 9 bases lay outside the gene matches. This CDR3 comprises 15 residues. Germline V lookup: CDR1 MNHEY, CDR2 SMNVEV (reference sequence). The J gene is TRBJ1-5, the V gene TRBV27, with 9 nucleotides matching TRBD1. Source material: naive CD8+ T cells sorted from blood. The origin of this receptor is a man younger than 35 in good health. The DNA of the CDR3 is TGTGCCAGCAGCTATGGACAGGGGTTGGGTCAGCCCCAGCATTTT. It yields the protein CASSYGQGLGQPQHF.